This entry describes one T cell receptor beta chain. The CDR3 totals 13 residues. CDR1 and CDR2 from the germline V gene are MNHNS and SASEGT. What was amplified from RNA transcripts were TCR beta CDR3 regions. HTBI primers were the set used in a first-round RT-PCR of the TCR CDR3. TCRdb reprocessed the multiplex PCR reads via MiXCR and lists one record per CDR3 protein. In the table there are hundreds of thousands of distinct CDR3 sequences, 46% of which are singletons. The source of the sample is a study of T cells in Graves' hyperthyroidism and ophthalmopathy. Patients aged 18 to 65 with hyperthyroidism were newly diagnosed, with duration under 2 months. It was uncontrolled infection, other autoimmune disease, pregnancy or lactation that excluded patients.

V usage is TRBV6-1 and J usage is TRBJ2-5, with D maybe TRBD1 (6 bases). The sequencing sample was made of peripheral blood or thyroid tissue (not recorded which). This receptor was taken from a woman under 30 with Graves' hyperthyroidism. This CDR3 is CAAGAAYQETQYF. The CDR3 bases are TGTGCAGCAGGGGCGGCGTATCAAGAGACCCAGTACTTC.